The 6 T cell receptor beta chains listed next were all sequenced from one sample in a study of OX40 agonist ivuxolimab in advanced cancers. The assay was immunoSEQ multiplex PCR, and TCRdb's table has in-frame clones only and misses some. The table lists about 50,000 clones, more than 70% of them singletons. The sequencing used CD4+ or CD8+ T cells sorted from blood, collected in a trial of the OX40 agonist ivuxolimab. Every receptor here comes from an adult with an advanced solid tumor such as melanoma, head and neck, liver or kidney cancer.

The rearrangement uses TRBV5-6 and TRBJ1-1; 9 positions match TRBD1. Unmatched junction bases numbered 4, after V lost 4 bases and J lost 6 bases. Germline V CDR1 and CDR2: SGHDT, YYEEEE. The CDR3 consists of 13 residues. The CDR3: CASSPGTGPEAFF. In DNA form, the CDR3 reads TGTGCCAGCAGCCCCGGGACAGGGCCTGAAGCTTTCTTT.

This clone occurred once. The chain employs TRBV5-4 and TRBJ2-7, with unresolved D. Germline CDR1 is SGHNT and CDR2 is YYREEE (reference sequence). The germline V and J ends were trimmed by 3 bases and 4 bases, with 14 bases remaining between them. This CDR3 region has 14 residues. CDR3 residues: CASSYAQFGYEQYF. The CDR3 region has the DNA TGTGCCAGCAGCTACGCTCAATTCGGGTACGAGCAGTACTTC.

V and J are TRBV30 and TRBJ2-1, with D perhaps TRBD2 (5 bases). CDR1 and CDR2 (germline): GTSNPN, SVGIG (reference sequence). V shed 1 base and J shed 0 bases, with 19 bases lying between them. The CDR3 sequence is 18 residues long. CDR3 in amino acids: CAWSGLTPLFSSYNEQFF. DNA of the CDR3: TGTGCCTGGAGTGGACTAACCCCTCTCTTTAGCTCCTACAATGAGCAGTTCTTC.

The chain links TRBV2 to TRBJ1-3; D is perhaps TRBD1 (5 bases). This CDR3 is 15 amino acids long. V was cut by 2 bases and J by 2 bases, with 10 bases left in between. From germline, CDR1 is SNHLY and CDR2 FYNNEI. The CDR3 region has the DNA TGTGCCAGCAGTGAACGGCAGGGCCCTGGAAACACCATATATTTT. This codes for CASSERQGPGNTIYF.

This sequence joins TRBV7-9 and TRBJ2-2, with D possibly matching TRBD1 (6 bases). CDR3 size: 13 residues. Germline V gene lookup returns CDR1 SEHNR and CDR2 FQNEAQ (reference sequence). V was shortened by 10 bases and J by 4 bases, with 13 bases between the two germline ends. CDR3 residues: CATAEGVTGELFF. In DNA form, the CDR3 reads TGTGCCACCGCTGAGGGGGTCACCGGGGAGCTGTTTTTT.

The J gene is TRBJ2-3, the V gene TRBV2, with D possibly called TRBD1 or TRBD2 (7 bases each). Per the germline V gene, CDR1 is SNHLY and CDR2 is FYNNEI. This CDR3 comprises 16 residues. V shed 6 bases and J shed 4 bases, with 20 bases lying between them. The CDR3 nucleotides read TGTGCCAGCAGGTACCTGGGAGGGACAGCCTCAGATACGCAGTATTTT. This translates into CASRYLGGTASDTQYF.